This T cell receptor beta chain was sequenced during a study of T cells in localized non-small cell lung cancer. Study conclusions and caveats: Uninvolved adjacent lung showed the highest T cell clonality, exceeding tumor. Median detection of top 100 tumor clones in adjacent lung was 57 clones. Heterogeneity is still possible, as just one tumor region was sequenced. Density of T cells in blood, when higher, went with longer overall survival.

Produced via immunoSEQ multiplex PCR; TCRdb's table is partial and in-frame only. The repertoire consists of 15,000 or so clones, with approximately 89% occurring once and the leading ten covering about 2.9%. CDR3 size: 16 residues. The V gene's germline CDR1 is MNHNY and CDR2 SVGAGI (reference sequence). Germline trimming cut 6 bases from V and 6 bases from J; bases unmatched to any gene: 10. With regard to this clone: The antigen remains undetermined.

The V gene is TRBV6-6, the J gene TRBJ2-1, with 11 positions matching TRBD2. The origin of this receptor is a man aged 35 to 69 with stage III lung adenocarcinoma. The sequenced sample was peripheral blood mononuclear cells, obtained before any cancer treatment. In DNA form, the CDR3 reads TGTGCCAGCAGGCCACGGGGGACTAGCGGAGTCAATGAGCAGTTCTTC. This translates into CASRPRGTSGVNEQFF.